Listed below are T cell receptor beta chains from one sample, sequenced in a study of graft-versus-host responses after intestinal transplantation. The table came from immunoSEQ multiplex PCR; TCRdb's copy has only in-frame clones and leaves some out. Here the sample spans fewer than 100,000 clones, about 84% being singletons. Sequenced here: PBMCs, sampled 255 days after intestinal transplant. The source is a human patient who received an intestinal transplant, so some T cells may come from the graft donor. Both conserved end residues are part of each CDR3. The D gene is left open where the match is weak. Clone size appears in some rows only: once, few, many, or a class for an expanded clone.

j_call clone_size d_call v_call cdr3_nt cdr3_aa
TRBJ1-2 - - TRBV4-2 TGTGCCAGCAGCCAAGATTATAGGTCAGGCGGCAACTATGGCTACACCTTC CASSQDYRSGGNYGYTF
TRBJ2-4 - - TRBV7-9 TGTGCCAGCAGCTTACGTGGGAGGAACATTCAGTACTTC CASSLRGRNIQYF
TRBJ2-3 - TRBD2 TRBV2 TGTGCCAGCAGTTCCCGACTAGCGGACAACACAGATACGCAGTATTTT CASSSRLADNTDTQYF
TRBJ2-7 - TRBD1 TRBV5-1 TGCGCCAGCAGCTTGGCCCCGGGACAGTCCTACGAGCAGTACTTC CASSLAPGQSYEQYF
TRBJ2-1 - TRBD2 TRBV5-6 TGTGCCAGCAGCTCACTAGCGGGGGGGCTCAATGAGCAGTTCTTC CASSSLAGGLNEQFF
TRBJ2-1 - - TRBV15 TGTGCCACCAGCAGAGATCGGCTCGGGAGTTGGCATGAGCAGTTCTTC CATSRDRLGSWHEQFF
TRBJ2-3 - - TRBV30 TGTGCCTGGAGTGCCTCCCAGGAACTTCAGGATACGCAGTATTTT CAWSASQELQDTQYF
TRBJ1-1 - - TRBV5-1 TGCGCCAGCAGCCCACTCGGGACCTCGGGCACTGAAGCTTTCTTT CASSPLGTSGTEAFF
TRBJ1-5 - - TRBV15 TGTGCCACCAGCAGTGGAGACAGTAATAGCAATCAGCCCCAGCATTTT CATSSGDSNSNQPQHF
TRBJ1-1 - - TRBV4-1 TGCGCCAGCAGCCAAGAGGCCGCCAGGGGAGGCACTGAAGCTTTCTTT CASSQEAARGGTEAFF
TRBJ2-1 - TRBD2 TRBV5-4 TGTGCCAGCAGCTTTAGGGCTAGCGGGGTATACAATGAGCAGTTCTTC CASSFRASGVYNEQFF
TRBJ1-2 - TRBD1 TRBV6-1 TGTGCCAGCAGTGAAGATTGGAGACAGGGGGCAGACACCTTC CASSEDWRQGADTF
TRBJ2-7 - TRBD2 TRBV7-3 TGTGCCAGCAGCCCTCTAGCGGGGAGCTCCTACGAGCAGTACTTC CASSPLAGSSYEQYF
TRBJ1-5 few - TRBV25-1 TGTGCCAGCAGTGAATCAGTGGACAGCCCCCAGCATTTT CASSESVDSPQHF
TRBJ1-1 - - TRBV12-1 TGTGCCAGCAGCACCACGGGACAGGTGAACACTGAAGCTTTCTTT CASSTTGQVNTEAFF
TRBJ2-1 - - TRBV28 TGTGCCACCCCGACCCTGGGGTATGAGCAGTTCTTC CATPTLGYEQFF
TRBJ1-4 - - TRBV28 TGTGCCAGCGCATCGGACGAAAAACTGTTTTTT CASASDEKLFF
TRBJ2-5 - - TRBV5-1 TGCGCCAGCAGCTTGAGACAGGCTAACCGTCAAGAGACCCAGTACTTC CASSLRQANRQETQYF
TRBJ2-5 - - TRBV2 TGTGCCAGCAGGGGGGGAGAGACCCAGTACTTC CASRGGETQYF
TRBJ1-1 - TRBD1 TRBV28 TGTGCCAGCAGGAGGGACAGCTCGAACACTGAAGCTTTCTTT CASRRDSSNTEAFF
TRBJ2-5 - - TRBV11-2 TGTGCCAGCAGCCCTTCCCCTCAAGTAGGAGGGACCCAGTACTTC CASSPSPQVGGTQYF
TRBJ1-3 - - TRBV6-5 TGTGCCAGCAGTTCCGTGGGGGGGTCCGGAAACACCATATATTTT CASSSVGGSGNTIYF
TRBJ2-2 - - TRBV2 TGTGCCAGCAGGTCGGGGGTGGACACCGGGGAGCTGTTTTTT CASRSGVDTGELFF
TRBJ1-1 - - TRBV6-5 TGTGCCAGCAGTTACAGGGGGGAGGTCGCTTTCTTT CASSYRGEVAFF
TRBJ2-5 few - TRBV5-4 TGTGCCAGCAGCCACCAAGAGACCCAGTACTTC CASSHQETQYF
TRBJ1-1 - - TRBV7-9 TGTGCCAGCAGCTTATCCCATGCGGGGCAGTACAACACTGAAGCTTTCTTT CASSLSHAGQYNTEAFF
TRBJ2-3 - - TRBV21-1 TGTGCCAGCAGCAAAGTAGGAGGGGTAGATACGCAGTATTTT CASSKVGGVDTQYF
TRBJ2-5 - - TRBV5-4 TGTGCCAGCAGCGGCCCGTCTACCAAGGAGACCCAGTACTTC CASSGPSTKETQYF
TRBJ2-7 - TRBD2 TRBV5-1 TGCGCCAGCAGCTTGGAAGTAGCGGGCTCCTACGAGCAGTACTTC CASSLEVAGSYEQYF
TRBJ2-1 - - TRBV2 TGTGCCAGCACTCCGTCGGTCCTGGAGCAGTTCTTC CASTPSVLEQFF
TRBJ2-6 - - TRBV9 TGTGCCAGCAGCGTAAAACCAGGCAACTCTGGGGCCAACGTCCTGACTTTC CASSVKPGNSGANVLTF
TRBJ2-3 - TRBD1 TRBV11-2 TGTGCCAGCAGCTTTCTCCGGGACAGGGTTTTGGATACGCAGTATTTT CASSFLRDRVLDTQYF
TRBJ2-3 - - TRBV27 TGTGCCAGCAGTTTCACCCCCCCCCTTGCGGGGACTAGCACAGATACGCAGTATTTT CASSFTPPLAGTSTDTQYF
TRBJ2-3 few TRBD1 TRBV25-1 TGTGCCAGCAGTGGTGACAGGGACACAGATACGCAGTATTTT CASSGDRDTDTQYF
TRBJ1-2 - TRBD1 TRBV4-1 TGCGCCAGCAGCCAAGATCCCGGGACAGGGGATTCGGGCTATGGCTACACCTTC CASSQDPGTGDSGYGYTF
TRBJ2-2 few - TRBV15 TGTGCCACCAGACCGGGGCTTCGAGACACCGGGGAGCTGTTTTTT CATRPGLRDTGELFF
TRBJ2-5 - - TRBV28 TGTGCCAGCGGCTCACACGACCTGGAGACCCAGTACTTC CASGSHDLETQYF
TRBJ2-1 - TRBD2 TRBV6-1 TGTGCCAGCAGTGAATTGCCGGTAAGCGGGGGACTCTACAATGAGCAGTTCTTC CASSELPVSGGLYNEQFF
TRBJ2-1 - - TRBV4-3 TGCGCCAGCAGCCAAGATAAGTTTAGCAACAATGAGCAGTTCTTC CASSQDKFSNNEQFF
TRBJ1-2 - TRBD1 TRBV23-1 TGCGCCAGCAGTCATCTGGACAGGCAGGGTGGCTACACCTTC CASSHLDRQGGYTF
TRBJ2-1 - - TRBV5-1 TGCGCCAGCAGCTTGGGGTCGAAGGCTGCACAGTTCTTC CASSLGSKAAQFF
TRBJ2-7 - - TRBV6-1 TGTGCCGCACGAACCGGGACCGGGACCTACGAGCAGTACTTC CAARTGTGTYEQYF
TRBJ2-1 - TRBD1 TRBV6-6 TGTGCCAGCAGCGACAGGGGACGGGAGCAGTTCTTC CASSDRGREQFF
TRBJ2-5 - - TRBV6-5 TGTGCCAGCAGCCGGGACTCTGGCCAAGAGACCCAGTACTTC CASSRDSGQETQYF
TRBJ2-1 - - TRBV4-3 TGCGCCAGCAGCCAAGATGGGCAGGTAATGAATTTCTACAATGAGCAGTTCTTC CASSQDGQVMNFYNEQFF
TRBJ2-7 - TRBD1 TRBV2 TGTGCCAGCCTTACAGGGGTTTACTCCTACGAGCAGTACTTC CASLTGVYSYEQYF
TRBJ1-3 - TRBD1 TRBV5-5 TGTGCCAGCAGCTTGTCCCTGGACAGGGCTCACTCTGGAAACACCATATATTTT CASSLSLDRAHSGNTIYF
TRBJ2-7 - - TRBV9 TGTGCCAGCACCCCGTCGGGCAGCAGGCGGTACGAGCAGTACTTC CASTPSGSRRYEQYF
TRBJ2-2 - - TRBV15 TGTGCCACCAGCAGAGATCCAGCGGTCGGGGAGCTGTTTTTT CATSRDPAVGELFF
TRBJ2-5 - TRBD2 TRBV28 TGTGCCAGCAGTCCGCGAGGACCGGGAGGCAGGGAGACCCAGTACTTC CASSPRGPGGRETQYF